This T cell receptor beta chain was sequenced for a study of vaccination effects on CD4 cells after COVID-19. Before sequencing took place, the ViraFEST assay used viral peptide pools to expand antigen-specific CD4+ T cells. Following 10 days of culture, CD4+ T cells were isolated. Vaccinated participants had no history of SARS-CoV-2 infection and tested negative for nucleocapsid antibodies. Clones were read by immunoSEQ multiplex PCR, and TCRdb kept only the in-frame ones, dropping some. The sample consists of tens of thousands of clones, approximately 71% of them appearing once. The CDR3 totals 14 residues. Germline V gene lookup returns CDR1 MNHNS and CDR2 SASEGT. The V gene lost 0 bases and the J gene lost 6 bases, with 11 bases spanning the gap. On this clone: What it binds is not known.

The TCR sequence derives from a human donor who received a COVID-19 vaccine. The sample here was CD4+ T cells from PBMCs cultured with HCoV-OC43 spike peptides, taken before COVID-19 vaccination. Indicated subset: HCoV-OC43 spike overlapping peptide pool stimulation. This sequence joins TRBV6-1 and TRBJ1-1, with D possibly TRBD1 on 5 matching bases. The CDR3: CASSEAWGESEAFF. The CDR3 DNA sequence: TGTGCCAGCAGTGAAGCGTGGGGCGAATCTGAAGCTTTCTTT.